The 10 T cell receptor beta chains listed next were all sequenced from one sample in a study of blood T cells in healthy people across ages. Next came a second PCR, run for about 7 to 12 cycles, which used a sample-barcoded 5' primer along with a J-beta primer mix. TCRdb recomputed calls from the 5' RACE reads with MiXCR, one row per CDR3 protein. The repertoire holds about 930,000 distinct CDR3 sequences, with roughly 28% as singletons. This sample also belongs to another study, concerning T cells of mothers and their children.

The sequenced sample consisted of blood. All receptors derive from a woman aged 40 to 50 in good health.

This clonotype was detected only a few times. The V gene is TRBV27, the J gene TRBJ2-3; the D call may be TRBD1 or TRBD2 (6 bases each). Looked up from germline, CDR1 is MNHEY and CDR2 is SMNVEV (reference sequence). The CDR3 consists of 11 residues. CDR3 sequence: CGTGATDTQYF. The CDR3 nucleotides are TGTGGGACGGGGGCCACAGATACGCAGTATTTT.

Worth noting for this clonotype: A read error may explain this, as a much larger clone is one base away. The chain combines TRBV20-1 with TRBJ2-5, with D possibly being TRBD1 (6 bases). CDR1 is DFQATT and CDR2 is SNEGSKA in the germline V gene (reference sequence). V lost 5 bases and J 4 bases, leaving 14 bases between the germline ends. The CDR3 runs 13 residues. CDR3 sequence: CSAGLETGETQYF. The CDR3 nucleotides are TGCAGTGCTGGCCTTGAGACAGGAGAGACCCAGTACTTC.

J is TRBJ2-7 and V is TRBV30, with 11 bases lining up with TRBD1. CDR3 length: 13 residues. Germline V lookup: CDR1 GTSNPN, CDR2 SVGIG (reference sequence). The V and J ends lost 5 bases and 3 bases, in that order; junction bases with no gene match: 3. The CDR3 protein is CAWGDRGVYEQYF. The CDR3 DNA reads TGTGCCTGGGGGGACAGGGGGGTCTACGAGCAGTACTTC.

This clonotype appeared a few times. The chain is built from TRBV7-2 and TRBJ1-4; TRBD1 agrees at 11 bases. Germline lookup yields CDR1 SGHTA and CDR2 FQGNSA. There are 17 residues in the CDR3. V shed 3 bases and J 7 bases; nucleotides not matched to a gene: 10. This CDR3 reads CASSLRLGQGAIEKLFF. DNA of the CDR3: TGTGCCAGCAGCTTGCGACTAGGACAGGGGGCCATTGAAAAACTGTTTTTT.

Only one count was recorded for this clonotype. The chain is built from TRBV7-3 and TRBJ1-3, with D maybe TRBD1 (6 bases). Trimming stripped 5 bases from V and 4 bases from J, with 12 bases between. Germline V CDR1 and CDR2: SGHTA, FQGTGA. The CDR3 totals 14 residues. CDR3 loop: CASSAQGAGNTIYF. The CDR3 DNA follows: TGTGCCAGCAGCGCACAGGGCGCCGGAAACACCATATATTTT.

This sequence joins TRBV12-3 or TRBV12-4 and TRBJ1-3; TRBD1 is a possible D gene (6 bases). V dropped 6 bases and J dropped 2 bases, with 14 bases sitting between them. The CDR3 is 15 residues long. CDR3 loop: CASSLRGITGNTIYF. CDR3 DNA: TGTGCCAGCAGCCTCAGGGGAATAACTGGAAACACCATATATTTT.

The rearrangement joins TRBV28 to TRBJ2-3; D tentatively reads TRBD1 or TRBD2 (5 bases each). Deletions cut 10 bases from V and 4 bases from J, with 21 bases between. The CDR3 is 15 amino acids. Germline assignment: CDR1 MDHEN and CDR2 SYDVKM. CDR3 region: CAIGGGVPIPDTQYF. The CDR3 coding sequence is TGTGCCATCGGTGGGGGAGTCCCGATCCCAGATACGCAGTATTTT.

The chain has TRBV5-1 and TRBJ2-1, with D maybe TRBD1 (8 bases). Between the trimmed V and J ends, which lost 4 bases and 9 bases, there was a span of 23 bases. The CDR3 consists of 16 residues. CDR1 SGHRS and CDR2 YFSETQ come from the germline V gene. The CDR3 sequence is CASSPLRTGSGGEQFF. The CDR3 coding sequence is TGCGCCAGCAGCCCTTTGCGGACAGGGTCGGGGGGTGAGCAGTTCTTC.

This clonotype has only a few counts. The genes are TRBV7-9 and TRBJ2-7; D gene unclear. V shed 5 bases and J shed 6 bases, with 11 bases lying between them. CDR1 is SEHNR, CDR2 FQNEAQ, per germline (reference sequence). This CDR3 region has 12 residues. CDR3 loop: CASSPVGLEQYF. The CDR3 DNA follows: TGTGCCAGCAGCCCAGTAGGGCTCGAGCAGTACTTC. Complete variable domain (other parts from reference TRBV7-9 and TRBJ2-7): DTGVSQNPRHKITKRGQNVTFRCDPISEHNRLYWYRQTLGQGPEFLTYFQNEAQLEKSRLLSDRFSAERPKGSFSTLEIQRTEQGDSAMYLCASSPVGLEQYFGPGTRLTVT.

The V call is TRBV7-9, the J call TRBJ1-5, with D possibly matching TRBD1 (6 bases). Germline V CDR1 and CDR2: SEHNR, FQNEAQ (reference sequence). V was trimmed by 5 bases and J by 6 bases, leaving 11 bases between them. CDR3 length equals 13 residues. The CDR3 region is CASSPGTTQPQHF. The CDR3 coding sequence is TGTGCCAGCAGCCCAGGGACAACTCAGCCCCAGCATTTT.